These T cell receptor beta chains were read from a single sample in a study of beta chain features in type 1 diabetes. The data were produced by immunoSEQ multiplex PCR, yet TCRdb's version contains in-frame clones alone and is incomplete. In the table there are about 150,000 clones, 11% of which are singletons. Specimen: central memory CD4+ T cells from blood. These receptors all stem from a man aged 18 to 30 in good health. CDR3s include the opening cysteine and the closing phenylalanine or tryptophan.

j_call: TRBJ1-6
v_call: TRBV27
cdr3_aa: CASSFWGGNSPLHF

j_call: NA
v_call: TRBV27
cdr3_aa: CASSLRATGSEQYF

j_call: TRBJ2-3
v_call: TRBV14
cdr3_aa: CASSPLLGRELSTDTQYF

j_call: TRBJ2-5
v_call: TRBV5-1
cdr3_aa: CASSFQGRQETQYF

j_call: TRBJ2-5
v_call: TRBV29-1
cdr3_aa: CSVVKEYQETQYF

j_call: TRBJ2-3
v_call: TRBV7-2
cdr3_aa: CASSSTGGSQYF

j_call: TRBJ1-5
v_call: TRBV7-8
cdr3_aa: CASSLSTGNQPQHF

j_call: TRBJ1-1
v_call: TRBV18
cdr3_aa: CASSSAGLGTEAFF

j_call: TRBJ1-1
v_call: TRBV30
cdr3_aa: CAWSARGGAFF

j_call: TRBJ2-2
v_call: TRBV6-5
cdr3_aa: CASSLGAPVGELFF

j_call: TRBJ2-4
v_call: TRBV6-6
cdr3_aa: CASSAGGLAKNIQYF

j_call: TRBJ2-1
v_call: TRBV11-1
cdr3_aa: CASSLVQDLGEQFF

j_call: TRBJ2-3
v_call: TRBV2
cdr3_aa: CASSEGGQSTDTQYF

j_call: TRBJ1-5
v_call: TRBV30
cdr3_aa: CAWKGGQTVNQPQHF

j_call: TRBJ2-6
v_call: TRBV4-3
cdr3_aa: CASSRTVSSGANVLTF

j_call: TRBJ2-1
v_call: TRBV28
cdr3_aa: CASSFGYRGRNEQFF

j_call: TRBJ2-1
v_call: TRBV7-9
cdr3_aa: CASSSRSLNEQFF

j_call: TRBJ1-2
v_call: TRBV7-8
cdr3_aa: CASSLRQGVYGYTF

j_call: TRBJ2-2
v_call: TRBV7-2
cdr3_aa: CASSYRTSGSGSGELFF

j_call: TRBJ2-3
v_call: TRBV7-9
cdr3_aa: CASSLGTSGSDTQYF

j_call: TRBJ2-2
v_call: TRBV7-2
cdr3_aa: CASSSNPRPVQTGELFF

j_call: TRBJ1-6
v_call: TRBV27
cdr3_aa: CASSPSGTARNSPLHF

j_call: TRBJ1-2
v_call: TRBV9
cdr3_aa: CASSVRQAANYGYTF

j_call: TRBJ2-7
v_call: TRBV19
cdr3_aa: CASGRRDRKHEQYF

j_call: TRBJ2-4
v_call: TRBV9
cdr3_aa: CASSVTQGGGHIQYF

j_call: TRBJ2-3
v_call: TRBV7-9
cdr3_aa: CASSPRLRNRTDTQYF

j_call: TRBJ1-6
v_call: TRBV19
cdr3_aa: CASSIDGRLNSPLHF

j_call: TRBJ1-6
v_call: TRBV2
cdr3_aa: CASSEGRQGNSPLHF

j_call: TRBJ2-3
v_call: TRBV7-6
cdr3_aa: CASSGGQGGYVADTQYF

j_call: TRBJ2-3
v_call: TRBV5-6
cdr3_aa: CASSRERITDTQYF

j_call: TRBJ2-7
v_call: TRBV28
cdr3_aa: CASQGLRYEQYF

j_call: TRBJ1-1
v_call: TRBV28
cdr3_aa: CASGGPPRVDTEAFF

j_call: TRBJ1-2
v_call: TRBV10-3
cdr3_aa: CATLNGEGYGYTF

j_call: TRBJ2-7
v_call: TRBV6-5
cdr3_aa: CASSETRSYEQYF

j_call: TRBJ2-1
v_call: TRBV18
cdr3_aa: CASSPQGRDGNEQFF

j_call: TRBJ1-1
v_call: TRBV2
cdr3_aa: CASSLNSRGTEAFF

j_call: TRBJ2-5
v_call: TRBV15
cdr3_aa: CATSRDLGASETQYF

j_call: TRBJ2-7
v_call: TRBV5-6
cdr3_aa: CASSDTKLAGAREQYF

j_call: TRBJ2-5
v_call: TRBV28
cdr3_aa: CASRPTWLETQYF

j_call: TRBJ2-7
v_call: TRBV5-1
cdr3_aa: CASNIAGSSYEQYF

j_call: TRBJ2-1
v_call: TRBV7-2
cdr3_aa: CASSPRRGAGADEQFF

j_call: TRBJ2-7
v_call: TRBV7-2
cdr3_aa: CASSLQQGARYEQYF

j_call: TRBJ1-1
v_call: TRBV4-3
cdr3_aa: CASSQAKYRANTEAFF

j_call: TRBJ1-1
v_call: TRBV7-2
cdr3_aa: CASIRGEAFF

j_call: TRBJ1-1
v_call: TRBV15
cdr3_aa: CATSRDSARGNTEAFF

j_call: TRBJ2-3
v_call: TRBV5-1
cdr3_aa: CASSLVGTSGDTQYF